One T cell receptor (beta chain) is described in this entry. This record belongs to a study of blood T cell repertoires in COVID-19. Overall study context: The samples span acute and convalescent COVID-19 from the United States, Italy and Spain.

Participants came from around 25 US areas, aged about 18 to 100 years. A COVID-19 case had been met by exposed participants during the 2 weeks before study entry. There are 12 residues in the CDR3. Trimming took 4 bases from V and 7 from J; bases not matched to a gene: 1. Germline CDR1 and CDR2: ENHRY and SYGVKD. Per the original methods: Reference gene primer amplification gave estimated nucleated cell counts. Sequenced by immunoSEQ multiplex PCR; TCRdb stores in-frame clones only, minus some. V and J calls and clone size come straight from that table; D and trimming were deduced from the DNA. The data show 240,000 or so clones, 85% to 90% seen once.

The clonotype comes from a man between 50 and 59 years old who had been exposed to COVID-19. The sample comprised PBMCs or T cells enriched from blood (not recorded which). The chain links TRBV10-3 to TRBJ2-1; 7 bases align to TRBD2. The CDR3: CAISAGGNEQFF. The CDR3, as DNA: TGTGCCATCAGTGCGGGAGGAAATGAGCAGTTCTTC.